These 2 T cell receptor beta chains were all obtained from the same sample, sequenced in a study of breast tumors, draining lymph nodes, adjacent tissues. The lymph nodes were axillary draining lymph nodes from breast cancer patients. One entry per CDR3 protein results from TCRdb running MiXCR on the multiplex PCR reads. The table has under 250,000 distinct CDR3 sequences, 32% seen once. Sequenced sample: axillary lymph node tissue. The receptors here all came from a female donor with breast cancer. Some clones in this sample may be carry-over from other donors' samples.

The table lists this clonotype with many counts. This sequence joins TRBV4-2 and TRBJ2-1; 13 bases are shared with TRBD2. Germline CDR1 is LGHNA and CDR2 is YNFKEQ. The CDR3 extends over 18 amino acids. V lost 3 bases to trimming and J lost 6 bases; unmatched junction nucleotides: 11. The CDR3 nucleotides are TGTGCCAGCAGCCAGGGGGATACTAGCGGGAGGGAGGGCAATGAGCAGTTCTTC. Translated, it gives CASSQGDTSGREGNEQFF.

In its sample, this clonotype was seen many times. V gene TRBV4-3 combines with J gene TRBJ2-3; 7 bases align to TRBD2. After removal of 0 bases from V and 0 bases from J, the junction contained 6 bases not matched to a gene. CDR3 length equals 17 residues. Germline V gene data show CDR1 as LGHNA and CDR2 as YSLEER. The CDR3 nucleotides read TGCGCCAGCAGCCAAGATGAGCGGGGCCCTAGCACAGATACGCAGTATTTT. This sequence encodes CASSQDERGPSTDTQYF.